These 5 T cell receptor beta chains were all obtained from the same sample, sequenced in a study of T cell clonality in common variable immunodeficiency. The study's findings and limits: Common variable immunodeficiency TCR beta sequences reportedly had fewer deletions and N-nucleotide insertions.

Profiling relied on immunoSEQ multiplex PCR, and the TCRdb table lists in-frame clones only, not all of them. Singletons are absent from the sample, which has over 30,000 clones. Their cognate antigens are unknown. The specimen sequenced was peripheral blood mononuclear cells. These receptors were collected from a human donor with common variable immunodeficiency.

This clone was counted ten times or more. The CDR3 end falls 3 residues outside the read, so it is completed with the germline J gene. The chain employs TRBV10-3 and TRBJ2-2, with D unclear. Between the trimmed V and J ends, which lost 3 bases and 3 bases, there was a span of 14 bases. The CDR3 spans 16 residues. Germline CDR1 is ENHRY and CDR2 is SYGVKD. The CDR3 here is CAISDLETTHTGELFF. Incomplete CDR3 DNA: TGTGCCATCAGTGATTTAGAGACAACCCACACCGGGGAG.

This clone was picked up a small number of times. The read comes to an end 3 residues before the CDR3 does, leaving the germline J gene to fill in the end. The rearrangement links TRBV7-2 to TRBJ1-2; 8 bases are shared with TRBD1. This CDR3 comprises 14 residues. Germline-derived CDR1 and CDR2 are SGHTA and FQGNSA. CDR3 DNA (partial): TGTGCCAGCAGCCCGGACAGGGCCCAGAGGGGC. Protein sequence: CASSPDRAQRG. The entire CDR3 sequence reads CASSPDRAQRGYTF.

A note on this clone: The CDR3 end lies 3 residues beyond the end of the read and is filled in from the germline J gene. The chain combines TRBV18 with TRBJ1-5; D uncertain. The V and J ends lost 2 bases and 2 bases respectively, with 16 bases between them. In germline, CDR1 is KGHSH, CDR2 LQKENI. The CDR3 contains 17 residues. The CDR3: CASSPSGWLQRNQPQHF. The CDR3 DNA, read in part, is TGTGCCAGCTCACCATCGGGGTGGTTGCAGCGCAATCAGCCC.

A few counts support this clone. The DNA ends 3 residues before the CDR3 does, and the rest of the CDR3 is filled in from the germline J gene. V gene TRBV10-3 combines with J gene TRBJ2-7, with TRBD1 identical over 10 bases. The V gene's germline CDR1 is ENHRY and CDR2 SYGVKD. V lost 2 bases, J lost 3 bases, and 1 base stayed unmatched. This CDR3 spans 14 amino acids. The CDR3 protein is CAISERTGGYEQYF. The CDR3 bases that were read are TGTGCCATCAGTGAGCGGACAGGGGGCTACGAG.

Many counts were recorded for this clone. The read falls 3 residues short of the CDR3 end, and the missing part is taken from the germline J gene. The chain uses TRBV2 and TRBJ1-4; 9 bases agree with TRBD1. Per germline, CDR1 SNHLY and CDR2 FYNNEI. Trimming cost V 7 bases and J 5 bases; bases outside gene matches: 5. CDR3 length: 14 amino acids. The sequenced part of the CDR3 DNA is TGTGCCAGCAATTCCGGGACAGGGAATGAAAAA. Translating it yields CASNSGTGNEK. The full CDR3 reads CASNSGTGNEKLFF.